The 22 T cell receptor beta chains below were found in one sample sequenced in a study of blood T cell repertoires in COVID-19. The table came from immunoSEQ multiplex PCR; TCRdb's copy has only in-frame clones and leaves some out. The sample lists some 58,000 clones; roughly 88% were seen once. The sequencing input was peripheral blood. Receptor source: a human donor in a cohort sampled during active COVID-19.

This chain joins TRBV7-2 and TRBJ2-1; D possibly corresponds to TRBD1 (6 bases). The germline V gene has CDR1 SGHTA and CDR2 FQGNSA. V was clipped by 6 bases and J by 0 bases, with 12 bases between them. CDR3 size: 15 residues. For the CDR3, the DNA is TGTGCCAGCAGTCATACAGGGAGCTCCTACAATGAGCAGTTCTTC. It is translated as CASSHTGSSYNEQFF.

The rearrangement joins TRBV15 to TRBJ1-1, with 9 bases lining up with TRBD1. The CDR3 spans 18 residues. V was clipped by 5 bases and J by 3 bases; unmatched bases: 16. Germline V CDR1 and CDR2: LNHNV, YYDKDF (reference sequence). The DNA of the CDR3 is TGTGCCACCAGCCTAACGGGGGTGAACAGGGGGCTTGACACTGAAGCTTTCTTT. Translated: CATSLTGVNRGLDTEAFF.

Turning to this clone: The same CDR3 also results from other DNA sequences found in this sample. This rearrangement joins TRBV5-1 to TRBJ1-5; 7 positions agree with TRBD1. With V trimmed by 5 bases and J by 7 bases, 6 bases remained unmatched. Looked up from germline, CDR1 is SGHRS and CDR2 is YFSETQ. The CDR3 spans 13 residues. The CDR3 here is CASSPDRDQPQHF. In DNA, the CDR3 is TGCGCCAGCAGTCCCGACAGGGACCAGCCCCAGCATTTT.

This chain uses TRBV7-8 with TRBJ2-2; D perhaps matches TRBD2 (5 bases). Trimming left V 5 bases short and J 0 bases short, with 10 bases between. Per the germline V gene, CDR1 is SGHVS and CDR2 is FQNEAQ. CDR3 length equals 15 residues. The CDR3 protein is CASSPGGTNTGELFF. The CDR3 nucleotides are TGTGCCAGCAGCCCAGGAGGAACGAACACCGGGGAGCTGTTTTTT.

V and J are TRBV5-1 and TRBJ2-5, with 7 bases that match TRBD2. The CDR3 runs 15 residues. The junction had 10 bases not matched to a gene; V was cut back by 4 bases and J by 4 bases. Germline CDR1 is SGHRS and CDR2 is YFSETQ. The CDR3 DNA reads as TGCGCCAGCAGCGGACGGACTAGGCGGGGAGAGACCCAGTACTTC. This gives the protein CASSGRTRRGETQYF. Full variable domain (missing parts from reference TRBV5-1 and TRBJ2-5): KAGVTQTPRYLIKTRGQQVTLSCSPISGHRSVSWYQQTPGQGLQFLFEYFSETQRNKGNFPGRFSGRQFSNSRSEMNVSTLELGDSALYLCASSGRTRRGETQYFGPGTRLLVL.

Turning to this clone: The same CDR3 is also encoded by other DNA sequences in this sample. The chain joins TRBV19 to TRBJ1-5; no clear D. Germline V CDR1 and CDR2: LNHDA, SQIVND (reference sequence). V was pared by 8 bases and J by 3 bases, with 11 bases between. The CDR3 length is 13 residues. This CDR3 is CASAGNSNQPQHF. In nucleotides, the CDR3 is TGTGCCAGTGCGGGAAACTCCAATCAGCCCCAGCATTTT.

The gene calls are TRBV7-6 and TRBJ1-5; D might be TRBD1 (5 bases). Germline V gives CDR1 SGHVS, CDR2 FNYEAQ. The length of the CDR3 is 15 residues. The ends were cut back, 5 bases at V and 7 bases at J, with 18 bases in the middle. The DNA for the CDR3 is TGTGCCAGCAGCGGGGGTCCGAGGGAGGGCCAGCCCCAGCATTTT. Translated: CASSGGPREGQPQHF.

The chain uses TRBV2 and TRBJ2-3; 9 nucleotides agree with TRBD1. Trimming removed 8 bases from V and 2 bases from J; junction bases left unmatched: 11. CDR1 is SNHLY and CDR2 is FYNNEI in the germline V gene. CDR3 size: 16 residues. This chain's CDR3 is CASGSRDRENTDTQYF. The DNA for the CDR3 is TGTGCCAGCGGATCCCGGGACAGGGAAAACACAGATACGCAGTATTTT.

This sequence joins TRBV5-4 and TRBJ2-2; D is possibly TRBD2 (5 bases). Germline CDR1 reads SGHNT; CDR2 reads YYREEE (reference sequence). Trimming took off 4 bases at V and 11 bases at J, with 12 bases between the two ends. This CDR3 region has 12 residues. DNA for the CDR3: TGTGCCAGCAGCGGCGGGTTCGGAGAGCTGTTTTTT. Amino acid sequence: CASSGGFGELFF.

This rearrangement joins TRBV7-2 to TRBJ2-3; a possible D gene is TRBD2 (6 bases). CDR3 length: 15 amino acids. Germline lookup yields CDR1 SGHTA and CDR2 FQGNSA. Trimming shortened V by 4 bases and J by 3 bases, and 14 bases separated the two germline ends. For the CDR3, the DNA is TGTGCCAGCAGCTCAATAGCGGTCGTGACAGATACGCAGTATTTT. This gives the protein CASSSIAVVTDTQYF. The full variable domain, rest sourced from reference TRBV7-2 and TRBJ2-3, is GAGVSQSPSNKVTEKGKDVELRCDPISGHTALYWYRQSLGQGLEFLIYFQGNSAPDKSGLPSDRFSAERTGGSVSTLTIQRTQQEDSAVYLCASSSIAVVTDTQYFGPGTRLTVL.

V is TRBV12-3 or TRBV12-4 and J is TRBJ2-1; tentatively, D is TRBD2 (5 bases). The length of the CDR3 is 13 residues. V was pared by 3 bases and J by 4 bases, with 7 bases between. The chain's CDR3 is CASSLRAYNEQFF. CDR3 in DNA: TGTGCCAGCAGTTTGCGGGCTTACAATGAGCAGTTCTTC.

The chain joins TRBV5-5 to TRBJ2-3; 9 bases are a match to TRBD2. J lost 8 bases, V lost 3 bases, and 4 bases had no gene match. The CDR3 totals 13 residues. The germline gives CDR1 SGHKS, CDR2 YYEKEE (reference sequence). CDR3 protein: CASSSLAGATQYF. CDR3 DNA sequence: TGTGCCAGCAGCTCCTTAGCGGGAGCTACGCAGTATTTT.

The chain couples TRBV30 to TRBJ1-2; 12 bases fit TRBD1. V shed 5 bases and J 4 bases; nucleotides not matched to a gene: 8. CDR3 length: 15 residues. Germline V gene sequence: CDR1 GTSNPN, CDR2 SVGIG (reference sequence). For the CDR3, the DNA is TGTGCCTGGCACATCGGGACAGGGGGCTTCTATGGCTACACCTTC. Translating gives CAWHIGTGGFYGYTF.

This chain uses TRBV7-2 with TRBJ2-7; the D gene is possibly TRBD2 (5 bases). The ends were cut back, 1 base at V and 2 bases at J, with 9 bases in the middle. The CDR3 is 14 amino acids. Germline V gene sequence: CDR1 SGHTA, CDR2 FQGNSA. Here the CDR3 DNA reads TGTGCCAGCAGCTTAGGGCGGGTTACCTACGAGCAGTACTTC. This gives the protein CASSLGRVTYEQYF.

The CDR3 DNA is TGTGCCAGCACCCGGGGAGGGGGGACTGAAGCTTTCTTT. Translating gives CASTRGGGTEAFF. This chain joins TRBV3-1 (or the pseudogene TRBV3-2) and TRBJ1-1, with D perhaps TRBD1 (6 bases). CDR1 is LGHDT, CDR2 YNNKEL, per germline (reference sequence). V was cut by 7 bases and J by 5 bases, with 14 bases left in between. The CDR3 spans 13 residues.

The chain has TRBV5-5 and TRBJ2-1, with 7 positions matching TRBD1. The CDR3 is 14 amino acids. Germline V gene lookup returns CDR1 SGHKS and CDR2 YYEKEE (reference sequence). J lost 4 bases, V lost 8 bases, and 9 bases had no gene match. The CDR3 reads CASTRTGGYNEQFF. As DNA, the CDR3 is TGTGCCAGTACCAGGACAGGTGGTTACAATGAGCAGTTCTTC.

The chain links TRBV19 to TRBJ1-2; 8 nucleotides match TRBD1. This CDR3 region has 13 residues. The germline V gene has CDR1 LNHDA and CDR2 SQIVND (reference sequence). J was trimmed by 5 bases and V by 10 bases; bases with no gene match: 9. This CDR3 is CATGAYRGYGYTF. The CDR3 DNA sequence: TGTGCCACGGGAGCTTACAGGGGGTATGGCTACACCTTC.

The chain joins TRBV7-2 to TRBJ2-3; D might be TRBD2 (7 bases). Germline V gene lookup returns CDR1 SGHTA and CDR2 FQGNSA. This CDR3 is 16 amino acids long. The ends were cut back, 5 bases at V and 0 bases at J, with 15 bases in the middle. The CDR3, as DNA: TGTGCCAGCAGCGTTCTTAGGGGGGGTAGCACAGATACGCAGTATTTT. It translates to CASSVLRGGSTDTQYF.

This clone was counted between two and nine times. CDR3 nucleotide sequence: TGTGCCTGGATGTGGGTTAGCGGGATCGGCGGGGAGCTGTTTTTT. As protein: CAWMWVSGIGGELFF. V is TRBV30 and J is TRBJ2-2; TRBD2 aligns across 8 bases. The CDR3 consists of 15 residues. Germline CDR1 GTSNPN, CDR2 SVGIG (reference sequence). With V trimmed by 4 bases and J by 7 bases, 11 bases remained unmatched.

The J gene is TRBJ1-2, the V gene TRBV7-9, with D unclear. The CDR3 length is 13 residues. Trimming removed 0 bases from V and 10 bases from J, with 12 bases in between. Germline-derived CDR1 and CDR2 are SEHNR and FQNEAQ (reference sequence). CDR3 loop: CASSLALHPSYTF. As DNA, the CDR3 is TGTGCCAGCAGCTTAGCCTTACATCCGTCCTACACCTTC.

V is TRBV30 and J is TRBJ2-7; 8 nucleotides align to TRBD2. Germline assignment: CDR1 GTSNPN and CDR2 SVGIG (reference sequence). The CDR3 runs 15 residues. V shed 1 base, J shed 2 bases, and the junction held 7 bases outside the gene matches. The CDR3 coding sequence is TGTGCCTGGAGTGCTGGACTAGCCCACACCTACGAGCAGTACTTC. This sequence encodes CAWSAGLAHTYEQYF.

The CDR3 nucleotides are TGTGCCAGCAGCACCAGGGTGCGGCAGAACACTGAAGCTTTCTTT. Amino acids: CASSTRVRQNTEAFF. The chain is built from TRBV5-6 and TRBJ1-1, with D tentatively TRBD1 (5 bases). CDR1 and CDR2 from the germline V gene are SGHDT and YYEEEE. The CDR3 contains 15 residues. V dropped 4 bases and J dropped 1 base, with 14 bases sitting between them.